This note documents a single T cell receptor (beta chain) sequence. From around 520 ng of total RNA, TCR beta-specific cDNA was reverse-transcribed using a constant-region primer. Libraries for TCR beta were built through three nested multiplex PCR rounds, which together made up a slightly modified ARM-PCR procedure. It was with TRBV1-TRBV30 forward primers and a C-beta reverse primer that the first two PCR rounds were run, at around 11 cycles each. TCRdb analysed the multiplex PCR reads with MiXCR anew, one entry per CDR3 protein. Seen here are 95,000 to 150,000 distinct CDR3 sequences, approximately 70% observed once, and the top ten hold around 9.3%. The data derive from a study of tumor-infiltrating lymphocytes in primary liver carcinoma. The CDR3 is 14 residues long. The germline V gene encodes CDR1 SGHNT and CDR2 YYREEE (reference sequence). V lost 3 bases, J lost 4 bases, and 5 bases stayed unmatched.

Co-extraction of both nucleic acids (RNA and DNA) used roughly 19-33 mg of unsorted bulk tissue. The source material was liver tumor tissue from sampling region 1. The subset is: tumor region T1, superior pole. The TCR sequence derives from a woman aged 60-75 years with primary liver carcinoma and hepatitis B virus infection. The J gene is TRBJ2-3, the V gene TRBV5-4; 7 bases map to TRBD1. CDR3 DNA: TGTGCCAGCAGCTCGGGACAGTTGCCAGATACGCAGTATTTT. It yields the protein CASSSGQLPDTQYF.